This TCR beta chain came from a study of cytomegalovirus exposure and HLA in healthy donors. Comments on this clone: What it recognizes is unknown.

A multiplex PCR was run with 60 Vbeta primers and 13 Jbeta primers. Assay: immunoSEQ multiplex PCR; the TCRdb copy retains only in-frame clones and omits some. Of about 180,000 clones in the sample, around 84% were seen once. CDR3 length equals 17 residues. Germline V gene sequence: CDR1 SGHVS, CDR2 FQNEAQ. The junction had 6 bases not matched to a gene; V was cut back by 0 bases and J by 1 base. The study's findings and limits: What a later analysis reportedly showed was that an Asian-associated ancestry cluster had fewer N-insertions than the roughly 670-donor mean.

Specimen: PBMCs. The origin of this receptor is a girl aged 2-15 years in good health and CMV-seropositive. The chain recombines TRBV7-8 with TRBJ2-3, with TRBD2 matching over 8 bases. The CDR3 spells CASSLAELTSGTDTQYF. CDR3 DNA: TGTGCCAGCAGCTTAGCGGAGTTGACTAGCGGCACAGATACGCAGTATTTT.